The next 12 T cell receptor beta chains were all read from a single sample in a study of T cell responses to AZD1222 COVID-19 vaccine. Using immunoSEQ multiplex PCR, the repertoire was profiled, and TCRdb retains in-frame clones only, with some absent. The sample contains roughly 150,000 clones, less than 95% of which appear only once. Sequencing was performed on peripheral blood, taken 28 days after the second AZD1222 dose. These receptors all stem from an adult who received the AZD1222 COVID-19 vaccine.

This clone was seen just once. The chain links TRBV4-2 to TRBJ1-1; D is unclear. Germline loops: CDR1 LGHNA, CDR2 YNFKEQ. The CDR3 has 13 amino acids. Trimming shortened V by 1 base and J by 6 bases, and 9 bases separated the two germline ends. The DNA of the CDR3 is TGTGCCAGCAGCCAAGCGGCAGCTTCTGAAGCTTTCTTT. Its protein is CASSQAAASEAFF.

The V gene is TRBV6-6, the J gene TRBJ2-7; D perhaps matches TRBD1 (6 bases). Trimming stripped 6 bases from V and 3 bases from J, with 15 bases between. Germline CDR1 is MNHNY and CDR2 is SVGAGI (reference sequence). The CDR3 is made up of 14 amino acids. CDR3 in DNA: TGTGCCAGCAGGCAAAACAGGGACCACTACGAGCAGTACTTC. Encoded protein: CASRQNRDHYEQYF.

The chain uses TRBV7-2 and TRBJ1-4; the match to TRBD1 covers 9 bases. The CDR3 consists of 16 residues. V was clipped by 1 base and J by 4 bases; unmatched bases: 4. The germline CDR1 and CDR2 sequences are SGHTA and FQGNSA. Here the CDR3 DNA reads TGTGCCAGCAGCTTAGGGACAGGGGCAATTAATGAAAAACTGTTTTTT. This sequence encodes CASSLGTGAINEKLFF.

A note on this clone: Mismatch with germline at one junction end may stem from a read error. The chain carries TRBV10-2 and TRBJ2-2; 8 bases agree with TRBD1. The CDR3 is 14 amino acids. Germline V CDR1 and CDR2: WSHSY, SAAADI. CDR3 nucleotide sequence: TGCGCGAGCAGGGGGCGGGTTCGCACCGGGGAGCTGTTTTTT. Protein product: CASRGRVRTGELFF.

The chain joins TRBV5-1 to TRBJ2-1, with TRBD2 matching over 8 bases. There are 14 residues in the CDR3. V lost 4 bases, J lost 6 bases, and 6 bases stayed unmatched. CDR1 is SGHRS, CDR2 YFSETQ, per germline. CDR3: CASSLGLAFNEQFF. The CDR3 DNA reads TGCGCCAGCAGCCTCGGACTAGCCTTCAATGAGCAGTTCTTC. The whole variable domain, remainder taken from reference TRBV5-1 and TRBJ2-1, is KAGVTQTPRYLIKTRGQQVTLSCSPISGHRSVSWYQQTPGQGLQFLFEYFSETQRNKGNFPGRFSGRQFSNSRSEMNVSTLELGDSALYLCASSLGLAFNEQFFGPGTRLTVL.

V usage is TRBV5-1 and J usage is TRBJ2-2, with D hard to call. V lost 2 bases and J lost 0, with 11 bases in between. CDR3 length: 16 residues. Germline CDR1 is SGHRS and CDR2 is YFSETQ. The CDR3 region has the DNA TGCGCCAGCAGCTTTACGATGTCTTCGAACACCGGGGAGCTGTTTTTT. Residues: CASSFTMSSNTGELFF. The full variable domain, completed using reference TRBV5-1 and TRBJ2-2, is KAGVTQTPRYLIKTRGQQVTLSCSPISGHRSVSWYQQTPGQGLQFLFEYFSETQRNKGNFPGRFSGRQFSNSRSEMNVSTLELGDSALYLCASSFTMSSNTGELFFGEGSRLTVL.

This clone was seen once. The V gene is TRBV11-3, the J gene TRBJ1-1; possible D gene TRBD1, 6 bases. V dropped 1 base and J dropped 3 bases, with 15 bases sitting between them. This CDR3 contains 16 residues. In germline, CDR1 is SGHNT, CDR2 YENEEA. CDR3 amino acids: CASSLGTGTADTEAFF. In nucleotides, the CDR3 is TGTGCCAGCAGCTTAGGAACAGGGACGGCGGACACTGAAGCTTTCTTT.

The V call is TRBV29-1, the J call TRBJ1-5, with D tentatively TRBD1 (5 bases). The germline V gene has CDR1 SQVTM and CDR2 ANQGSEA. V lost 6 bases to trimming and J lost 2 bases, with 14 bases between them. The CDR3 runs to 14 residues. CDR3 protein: CSVSLQGGNQPQHF. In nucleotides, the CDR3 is TGCAGCGTATCGCTCCAGGGCGGCAATCAGCCCCAGCATTTT.

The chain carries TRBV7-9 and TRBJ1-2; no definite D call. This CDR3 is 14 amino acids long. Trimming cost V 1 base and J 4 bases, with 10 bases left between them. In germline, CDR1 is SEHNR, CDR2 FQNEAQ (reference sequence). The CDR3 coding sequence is TGTGCCAGCAGCTTAGTTACAGACTCCTATGGCTACACCTTC. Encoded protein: CASSLVTDSYGYTF.

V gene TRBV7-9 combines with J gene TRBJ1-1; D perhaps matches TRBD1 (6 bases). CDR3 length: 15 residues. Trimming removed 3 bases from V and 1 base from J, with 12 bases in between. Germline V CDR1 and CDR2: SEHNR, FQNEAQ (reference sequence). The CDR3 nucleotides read TGTGCCAGCAGCTTGGACAGTAGCCCGAACACTGAAGCTTTCTTT. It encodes CASSLDSSPNTEAFF.

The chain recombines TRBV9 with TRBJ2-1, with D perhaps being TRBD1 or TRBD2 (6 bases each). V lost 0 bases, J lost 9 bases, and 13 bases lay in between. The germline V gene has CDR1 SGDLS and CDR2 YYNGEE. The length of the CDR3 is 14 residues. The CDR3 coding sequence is TGTGCCAGCAGCGTAGGACTGGGGGGCGGTGAGCAGTTCTTC. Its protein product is CASSVGLGGGEQFF.

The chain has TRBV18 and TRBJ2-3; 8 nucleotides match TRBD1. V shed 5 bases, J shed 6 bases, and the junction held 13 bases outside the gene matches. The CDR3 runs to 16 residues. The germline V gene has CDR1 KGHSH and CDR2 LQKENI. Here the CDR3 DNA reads TGTGCCAGCTCAGTCCGGATTGGACAGGGTGACGATACGCAGTATTTT. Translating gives CASSVRIGQGDDTQYF.